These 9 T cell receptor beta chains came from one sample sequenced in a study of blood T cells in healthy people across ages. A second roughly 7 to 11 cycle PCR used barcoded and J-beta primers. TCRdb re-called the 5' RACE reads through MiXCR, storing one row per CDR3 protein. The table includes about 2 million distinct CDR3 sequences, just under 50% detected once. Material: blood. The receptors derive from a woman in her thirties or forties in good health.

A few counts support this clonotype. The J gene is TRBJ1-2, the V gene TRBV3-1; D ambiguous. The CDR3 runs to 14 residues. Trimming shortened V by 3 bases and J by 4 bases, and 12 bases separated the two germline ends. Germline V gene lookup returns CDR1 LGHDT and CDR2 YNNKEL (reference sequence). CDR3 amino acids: CASSQSRASYGYTF. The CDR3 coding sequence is TGTGCCAGCAGCCAGTCCCGGGCCAGCTATGGCTACACCTTC.

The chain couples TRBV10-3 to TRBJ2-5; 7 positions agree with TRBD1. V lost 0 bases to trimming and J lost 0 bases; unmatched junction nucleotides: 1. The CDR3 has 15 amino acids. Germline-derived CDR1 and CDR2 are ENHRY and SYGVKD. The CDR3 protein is CAISESGQNQETQYF. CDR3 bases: TGTGCCATCAGTGAGTCGGGACAGAACCAAGAGACCCAGTACTTC.

The CDR3 sequence is CASSLGDLSGAFF. CDR3 coding DNA: TGTGCCAGCAGTTTAGGGGACCTCTCCGGGGCTTTCTTT. This chain connects TRBV12-3 or TRBV12-4 to TRBJ1-1, with a tentative D call TRBD1 (5 bases). The ends were cut back, 1 base at V and 11 bases at J, with 14 bases in the middle. The CDR3 consists of 13 residues.

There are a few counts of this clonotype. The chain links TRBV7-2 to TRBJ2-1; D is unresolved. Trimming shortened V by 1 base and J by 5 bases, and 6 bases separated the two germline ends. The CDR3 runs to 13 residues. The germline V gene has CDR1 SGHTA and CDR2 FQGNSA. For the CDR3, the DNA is TGTGCCAGCAGCTTAGGGATGAACAATGAGCAGTTCTTC. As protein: CASSLGMNNEQFF. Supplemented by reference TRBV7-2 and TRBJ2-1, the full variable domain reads GAGVSQSPSNKVTEKGKDVELRCDPISGHTALYWYRQSLGQGLEFLIYFQGNSAPDKSGLPSDRFSAERTGGSVSTLTIQRTQQEDSAVYLCASSLGMNNEQFFGPGTRLTVL.

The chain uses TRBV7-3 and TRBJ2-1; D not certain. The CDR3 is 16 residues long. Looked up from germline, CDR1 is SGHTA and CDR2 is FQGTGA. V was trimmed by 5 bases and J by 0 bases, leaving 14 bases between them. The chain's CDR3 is CASSPQPMSSYNEQFF. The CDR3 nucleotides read TGTGCCAGCAGCCCCCAGCCCATGAGCTCCTACAATGAGCAGTTCTTC.

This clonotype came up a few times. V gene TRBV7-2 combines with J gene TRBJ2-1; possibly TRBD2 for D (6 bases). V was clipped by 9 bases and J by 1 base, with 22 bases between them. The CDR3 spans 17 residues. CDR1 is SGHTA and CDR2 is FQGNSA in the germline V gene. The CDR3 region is CASGGKLGSGSYNEQFF. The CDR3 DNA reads TGTGCCAGTGGAGGGAAATTGGGATCGGGTTCCTACAATGAGCAGTTCTTC.

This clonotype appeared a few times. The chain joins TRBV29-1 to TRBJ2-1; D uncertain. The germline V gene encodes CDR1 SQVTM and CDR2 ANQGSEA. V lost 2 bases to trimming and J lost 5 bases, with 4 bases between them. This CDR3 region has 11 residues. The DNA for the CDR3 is TGCAGCGTTGAAAGACACAATGAGCAGTTCTTC. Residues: CSVERHNEQFF.

The CDR3 nucleotides read TGTGCCAGCAGCCCACGGGGACTAGCGGGGAGCGAGCAGTACTTC. Its protein product is CASSPRGLAGSEQYF. This chain links TRBV5-5 with TRBJ2-7, with 13 bases matching TRBD2. Germline V lookup: CDR1 SGHKS, CDR2 YYEKEE (reference sequence). Losses at the gene ends were 4 bases for V and 6 bases for J; bases not matched to a gene: 7. The CDR3 is 15 residues long. The full variable domain, with the rest looked up from reference TRBV5-5 and TRBJ2-7, is DAGVTQSPTHLIKTRGQQVTLRCSPISGHKSVSWYQQVLGQGPQFIFQYYEKEERGRGNFPDRFSARQFPNYSSELNVNALLLGDSALYLCASSPRGLAGSEQYFGPGTRLTVT.

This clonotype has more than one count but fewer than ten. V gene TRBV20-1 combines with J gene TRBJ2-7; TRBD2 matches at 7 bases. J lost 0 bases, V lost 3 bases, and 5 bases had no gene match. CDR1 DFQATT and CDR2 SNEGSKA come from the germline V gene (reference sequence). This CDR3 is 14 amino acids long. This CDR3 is CSASLRGTSYEQYF. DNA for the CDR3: TGCAGTGCTAGCTTGCGGGGGACCTCCTACGAGCAGTACTTC.